This is a list of T cell receptor beta chains from one sample in a study of blood T cell repertoires in COVID-19. Profiling relied on immunoSEQ multiplex PCR, and the TCRdb table lists in-frame clones only, not all of them. The sample yields about 64,000 clones, roughly 80% seen once. The sequenced sample was peripheral blood. These receptor sequences come from a human donor in a cohort sampled during active COVID-19. Both conserved end residues are part of each CDR3. The D gene is left open where the match is weak. The size entry is marked missing in some rows and otherwise reads once, few, many or a size class.

abundance,j_gene,d_gene,v_gene,CDR3aa,CDR3nt
.,TRBJ2-3,TRBD2,TRBV11-3,CASSLDRLAGTTDTQYF,TGTGCCAGCAGCTTGGATCGACTAGCGGGAACGACAGATACGCAGTATTTT
few,TRBJ2-3,.,TRBV19,CASSIQFRGSTDTQYF,TGTGCCAGTAGTATCCAATTTAGGGGCAGCACAGATACGCAGTATTTT
.,TRBJ2-3,.,TRBV3-1/TRBV3-2,CASSQAAGWGDTQYF,TGTGCCAGCAGCCAAGCGGCGGGGTGGGGAGATACGCAGTATTTT
.,TRBJ1-2,.,TRBV6-5,CASSTGQPPHGYTF,TGTGCCAGCAGTACAGGACAGCCTCCGCATGGCTACACCTTC
.,TRBJ2-3,TRBD2,TRBV12-5,CASSGSGRSDTQYF,TGTGCTAGTTCGGGTAGCGGGCGCTCAGATACGCAGTATTTT
.,TRBJ2-1,TRBD2,TRBV24-1,CARGGVYNEQFF,TGTGCCAGGGGGGGGGTATACAATGAGCAGTTCTTC
.,TRBJ1-5,TRBD1,TRBV12-3/TRBV12-4,CASSRDREGPQHF,TGTGCCAGCAGTCGGGACAGGGAGGGCCCCCAGCATTTT
few,TRBJ2-7,.,TRBV4-2,CASSIYRNSYEQYF,TGTGCCAGCAGCATATACAGGAACTCCTACGAGCAGTACTTC
.,TRBJ1-5,.,TRBV6-6,CASREVSNQPQHF,TGTGCCAGCAGAGAGGTGAGCAATCAGCCCCAGCATTTT
.,TRBJ2-3,.,TRBV27,CASSSPRPGGGAYTQYF,TGTGCCAGCAGTTCCCCCCGGCCTGGTGGCGGTGCATATACGCAGTATTTT
.,TRBJ2-7,TRBD1,TRBV5-1,CASSLMIGTGDYEQYF,TGCGCCAGCAGCTTGATGATCGGGACAGGGGACTACGAGCAGTACTTC
.,TRBJ2-5,.,TRBV29-1,CSSLRAETQYF,TGCAGCAGCCTGAGGGCAGAGACCCAGTACTTC
once,TRBJ2-4,.,TRBV10-2,CASSELLRNGDIQYF,TGCGCCAGCAGTGAGTTGCTCCGGAACGGGGACATTCAGTACTTC